This T cell receptor (beta chain) was captured by sequencing in a study of shared clonotypes between healthy human individuals. Study summary: Donors consisted of two women and a few men between 18 and 49.

The naive CD8 fraction comprised CD45RO-negative cells positively selected for CCR7 and excluded terminally differentiated effector memory CD45RA+ cells. The V gene's germline CDR1 is ENHRY and CDR2 SYGVKD. The CDR3 contains 13 residues. V was cut by 0 bases and J by 6 bases, with 6 bases left in between. Data came from immunoSEQ multiplex PCR; TCRdb stores just in-frame clones and leaves some out. The sample gives around 2,000,000 clones, about 95% of which show up once; 0.85% to 1.3% is in the top ten. Notes on this clone: Its antigen remains unidentified. The same CDR3 also results from other DNA sequences found in this sample.

Overall study results and limits: Generation probabilities were higher for clonotypes shared across all four sorted-subset donors than for unshared ones. The genetic and exposure-history diversity represented was limited by few donors.

What was sequenced was naive CD8+ T cells sorted from blood. This TCR came from a man between 18 and 35 years old in good health. This chain connects TRBV10-3 to TRBJ2-1; D not certain. The CDR3 DNA reads TGTGCCATCAGTGAGTCTTCCGTCAATGAGCAGTTCTTC. It is translated as CAISESSVNEQFF.